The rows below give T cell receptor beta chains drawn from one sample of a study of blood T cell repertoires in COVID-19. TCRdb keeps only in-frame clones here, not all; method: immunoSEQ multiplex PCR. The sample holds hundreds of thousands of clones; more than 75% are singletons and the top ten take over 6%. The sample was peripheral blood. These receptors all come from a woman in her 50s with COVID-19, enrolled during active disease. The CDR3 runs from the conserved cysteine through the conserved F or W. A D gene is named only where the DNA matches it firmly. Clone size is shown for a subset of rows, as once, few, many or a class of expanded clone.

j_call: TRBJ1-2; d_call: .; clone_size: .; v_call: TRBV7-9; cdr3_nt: TGTGCCAGCAGCCAAAAAGGCACAGGGATCTATGGCTACACCTTC; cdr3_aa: CASSQKGTGIYGYTF
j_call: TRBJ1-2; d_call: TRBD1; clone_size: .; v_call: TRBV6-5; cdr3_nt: TGTGCCACCCAACAGGGGGCGCGGGGCTACACCTTC; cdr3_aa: CATQQGARGYTF
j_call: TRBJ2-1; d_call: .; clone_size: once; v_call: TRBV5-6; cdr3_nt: TGTGCCAGCAGCGGGGGGACTTTTTCCCCCTCCTACAATGAGCAGTTCTTC; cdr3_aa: CASSGGTFSPSYNEQFF
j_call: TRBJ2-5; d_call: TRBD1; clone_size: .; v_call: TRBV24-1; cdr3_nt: TGTGCCACCAGTAGGACAGGAGAACGGGAGACCCAGTACTTC; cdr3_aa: CATSRTGERETQYF
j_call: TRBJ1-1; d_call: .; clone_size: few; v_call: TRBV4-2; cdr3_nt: TGTGCCAGCAGCCAAGGAGGGCGTGAAGCTTTCTTT; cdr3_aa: CASSQGGREAFF
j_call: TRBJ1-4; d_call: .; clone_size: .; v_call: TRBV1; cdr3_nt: TGCACCAGCAGCCAAGCTTTTCCGGGGGGCAGGGGTGAAAAACTGTTTTTT; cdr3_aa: CTSSQAFPGGRGEKLFF
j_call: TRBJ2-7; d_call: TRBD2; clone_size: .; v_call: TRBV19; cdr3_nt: TGTGCCAGTATGGGGAGACTAGCGGACTCCTACGAGCAGTACTTC; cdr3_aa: CASMGRLADSYEQYF
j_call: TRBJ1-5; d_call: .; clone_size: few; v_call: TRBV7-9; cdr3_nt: TGTGCCAGCAGCCAAGTAGGGGACAATCAGCCCCAGCATTTT; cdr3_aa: CASSQVGDNQPQHF
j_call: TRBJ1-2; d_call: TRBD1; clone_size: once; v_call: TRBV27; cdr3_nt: TGTGCCAGCAGTTTGTTTCAGGCAGGGGGTTTGCAGAGGGGCTACACCTTC; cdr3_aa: CASSLFQAGGLQRGYTF
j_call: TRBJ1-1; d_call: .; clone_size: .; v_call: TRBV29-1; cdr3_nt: TGCAGCGTTACGGTTTCGCTGAACACTGAAGCTTTCTTT; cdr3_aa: CSVTVSLNTEAFF
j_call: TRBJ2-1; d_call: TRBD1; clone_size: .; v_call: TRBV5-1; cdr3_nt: TGCGCCAGCAGCCGACAGGGGACAGGGTACTACAATGAGCAGTTCTTC; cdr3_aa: CASSRQGTGYYNEQFF